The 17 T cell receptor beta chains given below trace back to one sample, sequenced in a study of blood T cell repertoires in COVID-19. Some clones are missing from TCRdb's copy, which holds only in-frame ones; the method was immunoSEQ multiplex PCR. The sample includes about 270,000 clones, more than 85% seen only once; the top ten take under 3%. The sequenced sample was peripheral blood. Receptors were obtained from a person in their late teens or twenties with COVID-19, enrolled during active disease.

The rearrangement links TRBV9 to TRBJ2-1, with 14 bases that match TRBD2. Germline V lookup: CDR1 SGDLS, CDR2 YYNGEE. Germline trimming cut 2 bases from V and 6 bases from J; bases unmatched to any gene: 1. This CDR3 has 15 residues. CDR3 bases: TGTGCCAGCAGCGTGGGGACTAGCGGGAGCAATGAGCAGTTCTTC. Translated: CASSVGTSGSNEQFF.

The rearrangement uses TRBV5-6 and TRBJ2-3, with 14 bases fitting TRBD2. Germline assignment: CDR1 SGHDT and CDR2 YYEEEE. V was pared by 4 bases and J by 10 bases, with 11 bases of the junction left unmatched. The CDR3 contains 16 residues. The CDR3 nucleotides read TGTGCCAGCAGCCCCTCGGGGACTAGCGGGGGTTGGGCGCAGTATTTT. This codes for CASSPSGTSGGWAQYF.

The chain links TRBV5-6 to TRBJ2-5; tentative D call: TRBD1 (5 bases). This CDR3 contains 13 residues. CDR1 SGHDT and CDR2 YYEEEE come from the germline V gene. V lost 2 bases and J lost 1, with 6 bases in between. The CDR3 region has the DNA TGTGCCAGCAGCTTACAGGCCCAAGAGACCCAGTACTTC. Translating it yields CASSLQAQETQYF.

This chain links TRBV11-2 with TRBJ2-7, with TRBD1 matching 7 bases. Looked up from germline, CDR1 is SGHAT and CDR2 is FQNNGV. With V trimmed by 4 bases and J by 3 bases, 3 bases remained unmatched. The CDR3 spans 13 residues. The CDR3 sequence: CASSWGTDYEQYF. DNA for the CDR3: TGTGCCAGCAGCTGGGGGACAGACTACGAGCAGTACTTC.

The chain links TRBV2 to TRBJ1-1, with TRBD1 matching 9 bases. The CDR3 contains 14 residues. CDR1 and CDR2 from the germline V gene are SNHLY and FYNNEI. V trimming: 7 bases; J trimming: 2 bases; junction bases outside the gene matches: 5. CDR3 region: CASTRTGANTEAFF. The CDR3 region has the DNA TGTGCCAGCACCAGGACAGGGGCAAACACTGAAGCTTTCTTT.

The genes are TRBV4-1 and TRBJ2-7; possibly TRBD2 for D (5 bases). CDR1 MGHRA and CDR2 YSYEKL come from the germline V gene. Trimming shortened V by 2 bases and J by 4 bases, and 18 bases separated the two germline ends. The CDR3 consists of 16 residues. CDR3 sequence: CASSQRPPPGTYEQYF. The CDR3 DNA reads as TGCGCCAGCAGCCAACGCCCCCCCCCGGGAACATACGAGCAGTACTTC.

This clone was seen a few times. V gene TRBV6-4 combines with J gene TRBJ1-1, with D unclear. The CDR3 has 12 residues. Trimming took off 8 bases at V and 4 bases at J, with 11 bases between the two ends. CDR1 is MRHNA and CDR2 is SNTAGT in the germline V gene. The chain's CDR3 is CASQVEGTEAFF. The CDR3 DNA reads TGTGCCAGCCAGGTCGAGGGCACTGAAGCTTTCTTT.

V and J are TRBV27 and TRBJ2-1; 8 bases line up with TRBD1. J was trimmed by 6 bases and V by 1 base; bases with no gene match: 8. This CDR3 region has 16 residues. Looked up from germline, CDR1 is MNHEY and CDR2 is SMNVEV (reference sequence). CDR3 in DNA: TGTGCCAGCAGTTTATTTGGGACAGGCCTTTCCAATGAGCAGTTCTTC. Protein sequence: CASSLFGTGLSNEQFF.

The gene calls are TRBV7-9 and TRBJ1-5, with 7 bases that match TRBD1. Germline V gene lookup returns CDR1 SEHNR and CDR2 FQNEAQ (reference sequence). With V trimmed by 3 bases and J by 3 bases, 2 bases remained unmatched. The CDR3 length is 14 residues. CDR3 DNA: TGTGCCAGCAGCTTCGGGACAGACAATCAGCCCCAGCATTTT. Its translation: CASSFGTDNQPQHF.

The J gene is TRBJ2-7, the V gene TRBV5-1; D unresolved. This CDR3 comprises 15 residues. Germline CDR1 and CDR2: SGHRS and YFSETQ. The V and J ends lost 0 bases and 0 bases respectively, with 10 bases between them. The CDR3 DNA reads TGCGCCAGCAGCTTGGGTTTGGAGTTCTCCTACGAGCAGTACTTC. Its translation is CASSLGLEFSYEQYF.

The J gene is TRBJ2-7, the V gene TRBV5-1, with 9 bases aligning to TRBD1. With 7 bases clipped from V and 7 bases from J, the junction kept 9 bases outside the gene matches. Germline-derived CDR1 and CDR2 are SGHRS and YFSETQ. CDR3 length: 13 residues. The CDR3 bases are TGCGCCAGCTCGGGACAGGGCGGATGGGAGCAGTACTTC. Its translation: CASSGQGGWEQYF.

The chain's CDR3 is CASSSDRAELFF. Here the CDR3 DNA reads TGTGCCAGCAGCTCCGACAGGGCGGAACTGTTTTTT. The V call is TRBV6-5, the J call TRBJ1-4, with 7 bases aligning to TRBD1. The CDR3 has 12 amino acids. The V gene's germline CDR1 is MNHEY and CDR2 SVGAGI. The V and J ends lost 6 bases and 12 bases, in that order; junction bases with no gene match: 7.

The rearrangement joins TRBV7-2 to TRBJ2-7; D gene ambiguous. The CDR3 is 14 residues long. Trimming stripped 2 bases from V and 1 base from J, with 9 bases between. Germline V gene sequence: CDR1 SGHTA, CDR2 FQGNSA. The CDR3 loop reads CASSLITRSYEQYF. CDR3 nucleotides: TGTGCCAGCAGCTTAATAACTCGGTCCTACGAGCAGTACTTC.

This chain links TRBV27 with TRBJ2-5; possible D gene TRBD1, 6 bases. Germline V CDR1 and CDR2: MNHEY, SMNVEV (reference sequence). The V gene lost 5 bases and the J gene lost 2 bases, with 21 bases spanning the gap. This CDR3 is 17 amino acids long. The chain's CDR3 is CASSHDSRDIGQETQYF. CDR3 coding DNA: TGTGCCAGCAGTCATGACAGCAGGGACATAGGACAAGAGACCCAGTACTTC.

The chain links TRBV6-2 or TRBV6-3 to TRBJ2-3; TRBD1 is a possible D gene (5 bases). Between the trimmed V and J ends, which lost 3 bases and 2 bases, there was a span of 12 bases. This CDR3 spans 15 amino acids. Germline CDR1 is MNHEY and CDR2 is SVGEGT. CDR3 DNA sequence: TGTGCCAGCAGTTATGGGGCAGGAGACACAGATACGCAGTATTTT. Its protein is CASSYGAGDTDTQYF.

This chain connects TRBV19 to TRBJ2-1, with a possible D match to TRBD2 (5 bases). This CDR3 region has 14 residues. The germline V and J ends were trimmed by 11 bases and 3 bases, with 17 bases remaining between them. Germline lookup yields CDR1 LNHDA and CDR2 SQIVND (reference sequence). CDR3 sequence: CAAAPSGIYNEQFF. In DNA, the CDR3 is TGTGCCGCCGCCCCGTCGGGAATCTACAATGAGCAGTTCTTC.

CDR3: CASSQEGGFGSRPSYEQYF. CDR3 in DNA: TGCGCCAGCAGCCAAGAAGGAGGCTTTGGGTCCAGGCCCTCCTACGAGCAGTACTTC. The chain links TRBV4-1 to TRBJ2-7, with D tentatively TRBD2 (5 bases). Germline V gene sequence: CDR1 MGHRA, CDR2 YSYEKL. V was pared by 0 bases and J by 0 bases, with 21 bases between. CDR3 length equals 19 residues.